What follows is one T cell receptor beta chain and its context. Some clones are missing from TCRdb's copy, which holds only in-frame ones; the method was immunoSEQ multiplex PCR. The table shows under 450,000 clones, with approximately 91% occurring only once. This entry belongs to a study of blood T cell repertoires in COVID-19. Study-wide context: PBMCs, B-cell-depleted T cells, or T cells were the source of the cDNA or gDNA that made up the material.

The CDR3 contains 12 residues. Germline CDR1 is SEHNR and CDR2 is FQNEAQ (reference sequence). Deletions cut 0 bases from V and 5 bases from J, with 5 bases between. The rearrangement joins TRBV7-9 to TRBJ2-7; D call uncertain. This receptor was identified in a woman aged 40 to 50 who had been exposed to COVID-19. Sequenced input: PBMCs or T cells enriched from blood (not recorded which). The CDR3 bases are TGTGCCAGCAGCTTAGCGTACAACGAGCAGTACTTC. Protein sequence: CASSLAYNEQYF.